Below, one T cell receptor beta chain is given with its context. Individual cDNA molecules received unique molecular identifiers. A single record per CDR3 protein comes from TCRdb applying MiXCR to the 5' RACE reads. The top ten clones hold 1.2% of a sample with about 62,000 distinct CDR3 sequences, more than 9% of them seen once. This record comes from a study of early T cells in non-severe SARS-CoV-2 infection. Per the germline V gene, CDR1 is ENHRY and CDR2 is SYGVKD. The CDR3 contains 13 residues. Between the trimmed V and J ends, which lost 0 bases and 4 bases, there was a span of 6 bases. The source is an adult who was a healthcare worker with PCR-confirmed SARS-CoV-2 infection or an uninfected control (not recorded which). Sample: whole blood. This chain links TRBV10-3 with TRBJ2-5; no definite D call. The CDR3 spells CAISESSRETQYF. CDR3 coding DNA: TGTGCCATCAGTGAGTCTAGCAGAGAGACCCAGTACTTC.